These 21 T cell receptor beta chains were all obtained from the same sample, sequenced in a study of T-cell memory formation after mild COVID-19. TCRdb used MiXCR to reprocess the 5' RACE reads, holding one entry per CDR3 protein. Among around 82,000 distinct CDR3 sequences listed, 13% were seen once. Specimen: PBMCs or a T cell subset sorted from them (not recorded which). These receptors all stem from a man between 18 and 35 years old who had mild COVID-19 (a few samples of this study predate the infection). Cell type and time point are not known.

The chain employs TRBV12-3 or TRBV12-4 and TRBJ2-4; the D call may be TRBD1 or TRBD2 (5 bases each). V lost 6 bases, J lost 10 bases, and 16 bases lay in between. This CDR3 has 13 amino acids. The CDR3 region is CASSPGPASIQYF. CDR3 nucleotides: TGTGCCAGCAGCCCGGGGCCTGCCAGTATTCAGTACTTC.

This clonotype was counted ten times or more. The chain couples TRBV20-1 to TRBJ2-1, with a weak D call TRBD2 (5 bases). Trimming pared 3 bases from V and 8 bases from J, leaving 14 bases between. The CDR3 has 13 residues. Per germline, CDR1 DFQATT and CDR2 SNEGSKA (reference sequence). Here the CDR3 reads CSASYLVEDEQFF. Written as DNA, the CDR3 is TGCAGTGCTAGCTACCTTGTGGAGGATGAGCAGTTCTTC.

At least ten counts were recorded for this clonotype. This chain joins TRBV7-2 and TRBJ2-7; D is possibly TRBD1 (6 bases). Trimming left V 3 bases short and J 7 bases short, with 7 bases between. The CDR3 is made up of 11 amino acids. Germline CDR1 SGHTA, CDR2 FQGNSA. CDR3 amino acids: CASSLGAEQYF. CDR3 in DNA: TGTGCCAGCAGCTTGGGGGCAGAGCAGTACTTC.

CDR3 residues: CASRGDRETQYF. For the CDR3, the DNA is TGTGCCAGCAGAGGGGACAGAGAGACCCAGTACTTC. V usage is TRBV7-9 and J usage is TRBJ2-5, with TRBD1 identical over 7 bases. V trimming: 6 bases; J trimming: 4 bases; junction bases outside the gene matches: 2. Germline loops: CDR1 SEHNR, CDR2 FQNEAQ (reference sequence). The CDR3 spans 12 residues.

This clonotype was seen many times. V gene TRBV12-3 or TRBV12-4 combines with J gene TRBJ2-3; a weak D match, TRBD2 (5 bases). V lost 8 bases, J lost 4 bases, and 19 bases lay in between. The CDR3 contains 15 residues. In DNA, the CDR3 is TGTGCCAGCGTGAACCTCGGGGAGTCATCAGATACGCAGTATTTT. Amino acids: CASVNLGESSDTQYF.

The rearrangement joins TRBV4-1 to TRBJ2-1, with D perhaps matching TRBD2 (6 bases). V shed 1 base and J shed 9 bases, with 13 bases lying between them. CDR3 length equals 14 residues. Germline CDR1 MGHRA, CDR2 YSYEKL. The CDR3 nucleotides are TGCGCCAGCAGCCAAGGACTCCCCGGGGGTGAGCAGTTCTTC. This encodes CASSQGLPGGEQFF.

In this sample, this clonotype turned up many times. V usage is TRBV4-3 and J usage is TRBJ2-1, with 9 bases that match TRBD2. This CDR3 region has 16 residues. After removal of 0 bases from V and 4 bases from J, the junction contained 4 bases not matched to a gene. Germline V CDR1 and CDR2: LGHNA, YSLEER. CDR3 loop: CASSQDSAGGYNEQFF. As DNA, the CDR3 is TGCGCCAGCAGCCAAGATTCCGCGGGGGGGTACAATGAGCAGTTCTTC.

In this sample, this clonotype turned up many times. A read error may account for a junction end that differs from germline. The chain employs TRBV7-7 and TRBJ2-2; 8 nucleotides align to TRBD2. The length of the CDR3 is 16 residues. Germline V gene lookup returns CDR1 SSHAT and CDR2 FNYEAQ (reference sequence). As DNA, the CDR3 is TGTGCTAGCAGCTTAGCGGGGTCAGAGAACACCGGGGAGCTGTTTTTT. Its protein is CASSLAGSENTGELFF.

The gene calls are TRBV4-3 and TRBJ1-5; 9 nucleotides line up with TRBD1. With 0 bases clipped from V and 3 bases from J, the junction kept 3 bases outside the gene matches. The CDR3 length is 16 residues. From germline, CDR1 is LGHNA and CDR2 YSLEER. CDR3 bases: TGCGCCAGCAGCCAAGATCGGGACAGGGTCAATCAGCCCCAGCATTTT. Translated, it gives CASSQDRDRVNQPQHF.

The chain is built from TRBV9 and TRBJ2-3, with 9 bases identical to TRBD1. Germline V gene data show CDR1 as SGDLS and CDR2 as YYNGEE. Unmatched junction bases numbered 15, after V lost 6 bases and J lost 4 bases. The CDR3 sequence is 17 residues long. CDR3 loop: CASNPRGGQGKADTQYF. CDR3 nucleotides: TGTGCCAGCAACCCCCGGGGCGGACAGGGGAAAGCAGATACGCAGTATTTT.

This clonotype turned up a few times. The V call is TRBV11-2, the J call TRBJ2-7; TRBD2 is a possible D gene (5 bases). V lost 3 bases and J lost 6, with 9 bases in between. CDR3 size: 12 residues. Germline loops: CDR1 SGHAT, CDR2 FQNNGV. The CDR3 loop is CASSFEGPEQYV. The CDR3 DNA sequence: TGTGCCAGCAGCTTCGAGGGTCCCGAGCAGTACGTC.

This clonotype was seen more than once but under ten times. V and J are TRBV28 and TRBJ1-2, with D maybe TRBD1 (5 bases). CDR3 length: 13 residues. V lost 5 bases and J lost 4, with 11 bases in between. Germline V gene data show CDR1 as MDHEN and CDR2 as SYDVKM. The CDR3 protein is CASSEVGGYGYTF. The CDR3 DNA is TGTGCCAGCAGTGAGGTTGGGGGCTATGGCTACACCTTC.

The chain is built from TRBV15 and TRBJ2-3, with 10 bases lining up with TRBD1. V lost 5 bases, J lost 3 bases, and 2 bases stayed unmatched. The CDR3 is made up of 14 amino acids. Germline V gives CDR1 LNHNV, CDR2 YYDKDF (reference sequence). CDR3 nucleotides: TGTGCCACCAGCTGGACAGGGGGTACAGATACGCAGTATTTT. Translation: CATSWTGGTDTQYF.

The chain recombines TRBV12-3 or TRBV12-4 with TRBJ1-1; D may be TRBD1 (5 bases). V lost 5 bases and J lost 4, with 17 bases in between. This CDR3 region has 15 residues. The CDR3 reads CASSPWDAGTTEAFF. The CDR3 DNA reads TGTGCCAGCAGTCCGTGGGACGCAGGCACCACTGAAGCTTTCTTT.

This chain uses TRBV10-3 with TRBJ2-7, with D unresolved. The CDR3 extends over 11 amino acids. Per the germline V gene, CDR1 is ENHRY and CDR2 is SYGVKD. The germline V and J ends were trimmed by 0 bases and 5 bases, with 2 bases remaining between them. The CDR3 DNA is TGTGCCATCAGTGAGTCTAACGAGCAGTACTTC. It encodes CAISESNEQYF.

This clonotype was counted a few times. This chain links TRBV7-2 with TRBJ1-1; the D gene is possibly TRBD1 (5 bases). Germline CDR1 reads SGHTA; CDR2 reads FQGNSA. V gave up 1 base and J gave up 6 bases, with 6 bases separating them. The CDR3 runs 12 residues. The DNA for the CDR3 is TGTGCCAGCAGCTTAGGACAGTCTGAAGCTTTCTTT. As protein: CASSLGQSEAFF.

This clonotype appeared a few times. The chain links TRBV12-3 or TRBV12-4 to TRBJ2-1, with D unclear. This CDR3 region has 13 residues. The ends were cut back, 1 base at V and 5 bases at J, with 6 bases in the middle. DNA of the CDR3: TGTGCCAGCAGTTTAGGGAACCACAATGAGCAGTTCTTC. It specifies CASSLGNHNEQFF.

This clonotype was found a few times. CDR3 sequence: CASSLAGESGYTQYF. As DNA, the CDR3 is TGTGCCAGCAGCTTAGCGGGGGAGTCCGGGTATACGCAGTATTTT. The V and J genes are TRBV7-6 and TRBJ2-3; either TRBD1 or TRBD2 may supply D (5 bases each). Germline V gene lookup returns CDR1 SGHVS and CDR2 FNYEAQ. The V and J ends lost 0 bases and 7 bases respectively, with 14 bases between them. The CDR3 extends over 15 amino acids.

The chain is built from TRBV20-1 and TRBJ2-1, with D perhaps matching TRBD1 (5 bases). Germline loops: CDR1 DFQATT, CDR2 SNEGSKA (reference sequence). The CDR3 is 15 residues long. Trimming removed 0 bases at V and 6 bases at J, with 15 bases between. The CDR3, as DNA: TGCAGTGCTAGAGATCTGGTAGGGGTAGGCAATGAGCAGTTCTTC. Protein: CSARDLVGVGNEQFF.

This chain joins TRBV4-2 and TRBJ2-7, with D possibly being TRBD1 or TRBD2 (5 bases each). The germline gives CDR1 LGHNA, CDR2 YNFKEQ. This CDR3 region has 14 residues. V shed 4 bases and J shed 1 base, with 11 bases lying between them. CDR3 residues: CASSPGPASYEQYV. The DNA for the CDR3 is TGTGCCAGCAGCCCGGGACCGGCGTCCTACGAGCAGTACGTC.

This clonotype was seen ten or more times. The gene calls are TRBV7-6 and TRBJ2-1, with 8 bases aligning to TRBD1. The CDR3 loop spans 16 amino acids. V was pared by 5 bases and J by 5 bases, with 11 bases of the junction left unmatched. Germline-derived CDR1 and CDR2 are SGHVS and FNYEAQ. The CDR3 region is CASSLGQGATNNEQFF. The CDR3 DNA follows: TGTGCCAGCAGCCTAGGGCAGGGGGCGACGAACAATGAGCAGTTCTTC.